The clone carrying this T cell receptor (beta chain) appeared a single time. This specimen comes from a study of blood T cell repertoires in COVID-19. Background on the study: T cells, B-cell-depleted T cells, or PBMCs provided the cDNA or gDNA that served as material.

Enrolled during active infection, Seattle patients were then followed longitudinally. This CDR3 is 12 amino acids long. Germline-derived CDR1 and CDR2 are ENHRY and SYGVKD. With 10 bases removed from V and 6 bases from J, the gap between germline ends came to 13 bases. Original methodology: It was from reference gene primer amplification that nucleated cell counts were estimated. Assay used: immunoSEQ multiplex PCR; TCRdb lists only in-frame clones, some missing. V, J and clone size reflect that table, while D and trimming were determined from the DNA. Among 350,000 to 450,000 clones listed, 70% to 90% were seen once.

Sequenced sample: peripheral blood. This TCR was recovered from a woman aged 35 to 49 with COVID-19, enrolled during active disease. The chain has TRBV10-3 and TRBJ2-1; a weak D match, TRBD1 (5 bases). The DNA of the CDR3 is TGTGCCACACAGGAACGATTCAATGAGCAGTTCTTC. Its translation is CATQERFNEQFF.